A single T cell receptor beta chain is shown here with its context. Its target is not known. The data stem from a study of beta chain features in type 1 diabetes. Study-level information: The number of sorted cells examined across all samples was 107,917,701.

Trimming stripped 6 bases from V and 4 bases from J, with 8 bases between. The length of the CDR3 is 12 residues. Germline V gene data show CDR1 as SGHTA and CDR2 as FQGNSA. The study's findings and limits: Sequencing from cDNA could over-represent high-TCR-expressing cells. There was a moderate but significant shortening of TCRB CDR3s in all four CD4+ subsets of Type 1 diabetes patients. Type 1 diabetes patients had VDJ junctions that carried fewer insertions and more deletions.

Since all of the isolated RNA was reverse transcribed, expressed TCRB transcripts were what got sequenced. Some clones are missing from TCRdb's copy, which holds only in-frame ones; the method was immunoSEQ multiplex PCR. The sample lists 150,000 to 200,000 clones, approximately 62% occurring once. The sample was naive CD4+ T cells from blood. This receptor was identified in a man under 40 with type 1 diabetes. The chain carries TRBV7-2 and TRBJ2-3; D remains ambiguous. In nucleotides, the CDR3 is TGTGCCAGCAGTAAGACTGCAGATACGCAGTATTTT. Translating it yields CASSKTADTQYF.